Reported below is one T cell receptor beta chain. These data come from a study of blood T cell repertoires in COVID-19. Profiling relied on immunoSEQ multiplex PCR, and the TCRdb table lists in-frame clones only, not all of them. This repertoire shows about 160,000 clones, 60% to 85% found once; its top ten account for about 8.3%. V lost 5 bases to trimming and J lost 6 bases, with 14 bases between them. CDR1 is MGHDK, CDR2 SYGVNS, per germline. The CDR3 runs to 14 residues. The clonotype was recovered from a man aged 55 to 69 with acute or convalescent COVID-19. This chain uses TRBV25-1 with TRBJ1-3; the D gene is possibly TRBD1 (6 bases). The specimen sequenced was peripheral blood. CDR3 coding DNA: TGTGCCAGCAGTCAAACGGGGGGCGAAAACACCATATATTTT. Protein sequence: CASSQTGGENTIYF. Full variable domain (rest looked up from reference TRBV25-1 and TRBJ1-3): EADIYQTPRYLVIGTGKKITLECSQTMGHDKMYWYQQDPGMELHLIHYSYGVNSTEKGDLSSESTVSRIRTEHFPLTLESARPSHTSQYLCASSQTGGENTIYFGEGSWLTVV.